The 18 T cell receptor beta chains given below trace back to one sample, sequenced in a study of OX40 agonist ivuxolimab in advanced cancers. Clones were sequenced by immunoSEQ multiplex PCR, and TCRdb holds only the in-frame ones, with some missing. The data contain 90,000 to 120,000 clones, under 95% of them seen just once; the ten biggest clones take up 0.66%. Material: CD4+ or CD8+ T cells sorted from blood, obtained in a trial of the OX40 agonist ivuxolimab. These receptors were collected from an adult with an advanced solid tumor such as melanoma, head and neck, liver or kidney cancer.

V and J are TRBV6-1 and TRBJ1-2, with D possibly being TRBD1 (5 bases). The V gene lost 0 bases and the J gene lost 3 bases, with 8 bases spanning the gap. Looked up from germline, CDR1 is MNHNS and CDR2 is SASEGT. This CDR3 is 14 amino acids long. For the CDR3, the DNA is TGTGCCAGCAGTGAAGCAGCGGGGGACTATGGCTACACCTTC. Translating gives CASSEAAGDYGYTF.

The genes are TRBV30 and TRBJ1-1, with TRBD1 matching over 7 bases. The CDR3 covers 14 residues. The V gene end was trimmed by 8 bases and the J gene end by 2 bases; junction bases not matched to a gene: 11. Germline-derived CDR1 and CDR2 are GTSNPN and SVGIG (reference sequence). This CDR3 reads CAAGTGTVNTEAFF. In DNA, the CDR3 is TGTGCCGCAGGAACCGGGACAGTAAACACTGAAGCTTTCTTT.

CDR3 protein: CASTFLLREEPEETQYF. CDR3 DNA: TGTGCCAGCACATTCCTACTGCGGGAAGAACCGGAGGAGACCCAGTACTTC. The V call is TRBV21-1, the J call TRBJ2-5; the D call in the table, TRBD2, was not verified against the DNA. TRBV21-1 is noted as a pseudogene. CDR3 length: 17 amino acids.

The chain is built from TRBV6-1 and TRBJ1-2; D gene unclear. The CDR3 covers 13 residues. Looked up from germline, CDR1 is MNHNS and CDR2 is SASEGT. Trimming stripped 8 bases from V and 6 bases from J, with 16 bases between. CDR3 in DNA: TGTGCCAGCGCCGCTATGGGCGGGGATGGCTACACCTTC. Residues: CASAAMGGDGYTF.

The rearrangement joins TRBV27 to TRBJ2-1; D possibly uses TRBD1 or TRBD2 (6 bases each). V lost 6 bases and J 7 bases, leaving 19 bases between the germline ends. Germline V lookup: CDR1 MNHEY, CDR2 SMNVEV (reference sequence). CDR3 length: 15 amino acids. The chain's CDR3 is CASRVPGAGRNEQFF. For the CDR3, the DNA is TGTGCCAGCAGAGTTCCGGGGGCGGGAAGGAATGAGCAGTTCTTC.

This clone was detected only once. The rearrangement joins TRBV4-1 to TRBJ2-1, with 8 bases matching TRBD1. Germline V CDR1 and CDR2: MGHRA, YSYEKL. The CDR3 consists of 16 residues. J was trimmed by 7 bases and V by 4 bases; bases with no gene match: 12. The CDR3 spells CASSPADRATPNEQFF. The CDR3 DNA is TGCGCCAGCAGCCCAGCGGACAGGGCAACCCCAAATGAGCAGTTCTTC.

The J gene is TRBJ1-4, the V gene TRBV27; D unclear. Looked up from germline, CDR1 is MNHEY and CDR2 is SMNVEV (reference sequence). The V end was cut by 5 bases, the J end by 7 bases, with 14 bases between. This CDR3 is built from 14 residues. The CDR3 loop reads CASSKVSVGEKLFF. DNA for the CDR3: TGTGCCAGCAGTAAAGTTTCCGTGGGTGAAAAACTGTTTTTT.

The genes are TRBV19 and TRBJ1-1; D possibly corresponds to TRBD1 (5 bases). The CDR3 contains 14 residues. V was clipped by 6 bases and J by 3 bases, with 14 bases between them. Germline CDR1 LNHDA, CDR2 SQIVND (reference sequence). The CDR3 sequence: CASSAGRVDTEAFF. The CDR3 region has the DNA TGTGCCAGTAGCGCAGGGAGGGTTGACACTGAAGCTTTCTTT.

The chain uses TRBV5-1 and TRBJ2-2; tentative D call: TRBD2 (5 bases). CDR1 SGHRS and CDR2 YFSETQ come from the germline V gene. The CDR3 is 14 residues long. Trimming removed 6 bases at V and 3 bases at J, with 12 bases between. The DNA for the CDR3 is TGCGCCAGCAACCGGGAAGAGCACACCGGGGAGCTGTTTTTT. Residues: CASNREEHTGELFF.

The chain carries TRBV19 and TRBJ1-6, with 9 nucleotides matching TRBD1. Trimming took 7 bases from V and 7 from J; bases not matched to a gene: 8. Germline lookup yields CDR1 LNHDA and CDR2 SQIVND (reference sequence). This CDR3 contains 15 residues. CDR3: CASKTMGTGNSPLHF. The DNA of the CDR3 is TGTGCCAGTAAAACAATGGGGACAGGGAATTCACCCCTCCACTTT.

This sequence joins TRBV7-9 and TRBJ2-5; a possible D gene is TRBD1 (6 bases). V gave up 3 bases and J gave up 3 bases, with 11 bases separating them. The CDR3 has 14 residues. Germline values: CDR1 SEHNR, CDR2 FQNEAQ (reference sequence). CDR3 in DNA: TGTGCCAGCAGCTTGGGACAAGTCGAAGAGACCCAGTACTTC. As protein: CASSLGQVEETQYF.

CDR3: CASSLINTEAFF. The CDR3 DNA reads TGTGCCAGCAGCCTCATAAACACTGAAGCTTTCTTT. This chain links TRBV11-1 with TRBJ1-1, with D uncertain. With 5 bases removed from V and 2 bases from J, the gap between germline ends came to 6 bases. The CDR3 contains 12 residues. Germline values: CDR1 SGHAT, CDR2 FQDESV (reference sequence).

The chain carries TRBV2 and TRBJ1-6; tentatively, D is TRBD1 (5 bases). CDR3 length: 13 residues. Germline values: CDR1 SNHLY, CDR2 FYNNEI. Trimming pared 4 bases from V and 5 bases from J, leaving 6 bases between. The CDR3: CASSGTNNSPLHF. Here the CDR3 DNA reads TGTGCCAGCAGTGGGACAAATAATTCACCCCTCCACTTT.

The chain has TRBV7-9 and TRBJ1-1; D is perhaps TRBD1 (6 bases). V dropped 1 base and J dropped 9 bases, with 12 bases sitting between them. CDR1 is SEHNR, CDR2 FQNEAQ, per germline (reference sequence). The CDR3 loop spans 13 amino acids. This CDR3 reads CASSLDVTGKAFF. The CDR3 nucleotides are TGTGCCAGCAGCTTAGATGTAACAGGGAAAGCTTTCTTT.

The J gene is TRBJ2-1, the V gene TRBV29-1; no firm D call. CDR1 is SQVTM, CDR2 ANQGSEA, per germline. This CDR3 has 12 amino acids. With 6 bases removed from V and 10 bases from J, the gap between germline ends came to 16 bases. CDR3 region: CSVAFIVKEQFF. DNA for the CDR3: TGCAGCGTCGCTTTTATAGTCAAGGAGCAGTTCTTC.

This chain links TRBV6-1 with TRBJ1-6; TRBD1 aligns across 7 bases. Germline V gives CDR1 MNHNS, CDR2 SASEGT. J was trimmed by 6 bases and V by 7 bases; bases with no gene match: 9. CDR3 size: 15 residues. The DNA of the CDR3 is TGTGCCAGCACTGACAGGGTTAGTGCTAATTCACCCCTCCACTTT. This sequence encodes CASTDRVSANSPLHF.

DNA for the CDR3: TGCGCCAGCAGCTTGGAGCCCGATCAGCCCCAGCATTTT. Its translation: CASSLEPDQPQHF. This chain joins TRBV5-1 and TRBJ1-5; D remains ambiguous. Trimming cost V 0 bases and J 5 bases, with 6 bases left between them. Germline CDR1 reads SGHRS; CDR2 reads YFSETQ. CDR3 size: 13 residues.

CDR3 sequence reads: CAWSVGLAGAETQYF. The CDR3 DNA follows: TGTGCCTGGAGTGTAGGACTAGCGGGAGCAGAGACCCAGTACTTC. V gene TRBV30 combines with J gene TRBJ2-5; 13 nucleotides match TRBD2. Trimming removed 0 bases from V and 4 bases from J; junction bases left unmatched: 2. Looked up from germline, CDR1 is GTSNPN and CDR2 is SVGIG (reference sequence). The CDR3 is 15 residues long.